The clone carrying this T cell receptor (beta chain) was picked up one time. Its target is unknown. This sample was taken from a study of cytomegalovirus exposure and HLA in healthy donors. Study findings and constraints: Altogether, about 160 TCR beta chains were recorded as cytomegalovirus-associated.

The PCR ran on 60 Vbeta and 13 Jbeta primers. Original data processing: Roughly 10 million shared chains were among the 80 million or so unique TCR beta chains that a later analysis counted. Using immunoSEQ multiplex PCR, the repertoire was profiled, and TCRdb retains in-frame clones only, with some absent. Clone size and V and J calls were adopted from that table, with D and trimming inferred from the DNA. The sample has approximately 160,000 clones; 60% to 85% are singletons. The material sequenced was PBMCs. The receptor's source is a male donor in good health and CMV-seropositive.

This CDR3 is CATSRDRGGYGYTF. The CDR3 DNA reads as TGTGCCACCAGCAGAGACCGGGGGGGGTATGGCTACACCTTC. The chain uses TRBV15 and TRBJ1-2; tentatively, D is TRBD1 (5 bases). V was clipped by 0 bases and J by 5 bases, with 10 bases between them. The V gene's germline CDR1 is LNHNV and CDR2 YYDKDF (reference sequence). There are 14 residues in the CDR3.